The rows below give T cell receptor beta chains drawn from one sample of a study of cytomegalovirus exposure and HLA in healthy donors. The method was immunoSEQ multiplex PCR; TCRdb's version includes in-frame clones alone and lacks a portion of them. In the table there are roughly 170,000 clones, approximately 80% of which are singletons. Sequencing was performed on PBMCs. Receptors originate from a woman aged 25-40 years in good health and CMV-seronegative. Both conserved end residues are part of each CDR3. A D gene is named only where the DNA matches it firmly. Not all rows give a size; the values are once, few, many and, for expanded clones, a class.

j_call d_call clone_size v_call cdr3_aa cdr3_nt
TRBJ2-7 TRBD1 few TRBV6-6 CASSPRDRGSQEQYF TGTGCCAGCAGTCCCCGGGACAGGGGCTCCCAAGAGCAGTACTTC
TRBJ1-1 . . TRBV5-1 CASSEWDTNTEAFF TGCGCCAGCAGCGAGTGGGACACGAACACTGAAGCTTTCTTT
TRBJ1-5 . few TRBV5-4 CASSPQPGGQPQHF TGTGCCAGCAGCCCACAGCCCGGTGGTCAGCCCCAGCATTTT
TRBJ2-3 TRBD2 . TRBV7-7 CASSQGTAGGDTQYF TGTGCCAGTAGCCAAGGGACTGCGGGAGGGGATACGCAGTATTTT
TRBJ2-1 . . TRBV9 CASSAQGLTYNEQFF TGTGCCAGCAGCGCACAGGGCTTGACCTACAATGAGCAGTTCTTC
TRBJ2-2 . . TRBV27 CASSLNVWLVGTGELFF TGTGCCAGCAGTTTAAATGTGTGGCTAGTCGGCACCGGGGAGCTGTTTTTT
TRBJ2-1 TRBD2 . TRBV5-4 CASSGDSAGGLNEQFF TGTGCCAGCAGCGGTGACTCGGCGGGGGGTCTAAATGAGCAGTTCTTC
TRBJ2-1 . . TRBV5-8 CASSFRQTLRPFEQFF TGTGCCAGCAGCTTCAGACAGACCCTTAGACCTTTTGAGCAGTTCTTC
TRBJ2-2 . . TRBV6-5 CASSYGGNTGELFF TGTGCCAGCAGTTACGGCGGGAACACCGGGGAGCTGTTTTTT
TRBJ2-1 TRBD2 . TRBV5-1 CASSLLGSSGASSYNEQFF TGCGCCAGCAGCTTGTTAGGTTCTAGCGGGGCTAGCTCCTACAATGAGCAGTTCTTC
TRBJ2-1 TRBD1 . TRBV25-1 CASRPTGTEYNEQFF TGTGCCAGCAGACCCACCGGGACAGAGTACAATGAGCAGTTCTTC
TRBJ2-2 TRBD2 . TRBV4-2 CASSHLLAGGYTGELFF TGTGCCAGCAGCCATCTCCTAGCGGGGGGCTACACCGGGGAGCTGTTTTTT
TRBJ1-2 . . TRBV10-3 CAISEGGAGYGYTF TGTGCCATCAGTGAGGGGGGCGCAGGGTATGGCTACACCTTC
TRBJ2-2 . . TRBV6-6 CASIGNRVGAGELFF TGTGCCAGCATTGGAAACAGGGTGGGCGCCGGGGAGCTGTTTTTT
TRBJ1-2 . few TRBV21-1 CASSKEWDRVCGYTF TGTGCCAGCAGCAAAGAATGGGACAGGGTTTGCGGCTACACCTTC
TRBJ2-4 TRBD1 . TRBV12-5 CASGLARTGPKNIQYF TGTGCTAGTGGTTTGGCCCGGACAGGCCCCAAAAACATTCAGTACTTC
TRBJ1-2 . . TRBV4-1 CASSQGIGAYGYTF TGCGCCAGCAGCCAAGGGATAGGGGCCTACGGCTACACCTTC
TRBJ1-5 . . TRBV28 CASKPGGNQPQHF TGTGCCAGCAAACCGGGGGGGAATCAGCCCCAGCATTTT
TRBJ1-2 . once TRBV25-1 CASSGLSNYGYTF TGTGCCAGCAGTGGCCTATCAAACTATGGCTACACCTTC
TRBJ2-7 TRBD1 . TRBV5-5 CASSPSTGGFHEQYF TGTGCCAGCAGCCCTTCGACAGGGGGTTTTCACGAGCAGTACTTC
TRBJ2-7 TRBD1 . TRBV7-8 CASSWGQGGEQYF TGTGCCAGCAGCTGGGGACAGGGCGGGGAGCAGTACTTC
TRBJ2-3 . once TRBV27 CASRTQADTGDTQYF TGTGCCAGCCGAACGCAAGCCGACACAGGGGATACGCAGTATTTT
TRBJ2-7 TRBD1 . TRBV2 CASSEDRDEQYF TGTGCCAGCAGTGAGGACAGGGACGAGCAGTACTTC
TRBJ1-2 TRBD1 . TRBV10-3 CAITGTVGWYGYTF TGTGCCATCACTGGGACAGTGGGGTGGTATGGCTACACCTTC
TRBJ1-2 . . TRBV29-1 CSVRDSYGYTF TGCAGCGTGAGGGACTCCTATGGCTACACCTTC
TRBJ2-2 TRBD2 . TRBV30 CAWTGGLAGVAGELFF TGTGCCTGGACAGGGGGGCTAGCGGGAGTCGCCGGGGAGCTGTTTTTT
TRBJ1-1 TRBD1 . TRBV11-1 CASSPDRGNTEAFF TGTGCCAGCAGCCCGGACAGGGGGAACACTGAAGCTTTCTTT
TRBJ1-1 . . TRBV5-1 CASSLASSGLMNTEAFF TGCGCCAGCAGCTTGGCCTCGAGCGGTCTCATGAACACTGAAGCTTTCTTT
TRBJ2-7 TRBD2 . TRBV6-1 CASIRGRASYEEQYF TGTGCCAGCATACGAGGGAGGGCCTCCTACGAAGAGCAGTACTTC
TRBJ1-1 . once TRBV19 CASSIRQLMRNTEAFF TGTGCCAGTAGTATCCGACAGCTAATGAGAAATACTGAAGCTTTCTTT
TRBJ2-7 TRBD2 . TRBV30 CAWSPFGLAALRYEQYF TGTGCCTGGAGCCCTTTCGGACTAGCGGCTCTCCGCTACGAGCAGTACTTC
TRBJ1-2 TRBD1 . TRBV6-6 CASSRTGDYGYTF TGTGCCAGCAGCCGAACAGGGGACTATGGCTACACCTTC
TRBJ2-3 TRBD2 . TRBV25-1 CASSGPPGAGGTTDTQYF TGTGCCAGCAGTGGCCCTCCCGGGGCGGGGGGAACCACAGATACGCAGTATTTT